The rows below give T cell receptor beta chains drawn from one sample of a study of cytomegalovirus exposure and HLA in healthy donors. The assay was immunoSEQ multiplex PCR, and TCRdb's table has in-frame clones only and misses some. This table holds under 200,000 clones, about 73% found once. The sample was PBMCs. These receptors all come from a woman in her thirties or forties in good health and CMV-seronegative. The CDR3 runs from the conserved cysteine through the conserved F or W.

j_call | v_call | cdr3_aa
TRBJ1-5 | TRBV28 | CASSFLLGPQPQHF
TRBJ1-5 | TRBV12-2 | CASPNRDKEAQHF
TRBJ2-5 | TRBV19 | CASSGGTGGETQYF
TRBJ1-6 | TRBV4-1 | CASTKPILGQVGSPLHF
TRBJ1-4 | TRBV7-2 | CASSPVAAGREKLFF
TRBJ2-6 | TRBV5-1 | CASSLDAAGGAGANVLTF
TRBJ2-3 | TRBV14 | CASSPLRGGGFTDTQYF
TRBJ2-3 | TRBV9 | CASSETSGVRTDTQYF
TRBJ1-2 | TRBV14 | CASSQERGVPGYTF
TRBJ2-3 | TRBV4-2 | CASSPRLAGASGDTQYF
TRBJ2-5 | TRBV18 | CASSRSEETQYF
TRBJ1-3 | TRBV28 | CASTGGSGNTIYF
TRBJ2-4 | TRBV11-2 | CASSLDTGIIAKNIQYF
TRBJ2-3 | TRBV15 | CATSALGQGASTDTQYF
TRBJ1-1 | TRBV18 | CASTGLGTGNLGTEAFF
TRBJ2-1 | TRBV6-5 | CASSDRDHNEQFF
TRBJ1-5 | TRBV6-1 | CASSNQGAWNQPQHF
TRBJ1-2 | TRBV5-1 | CASSLAGRHMSGYTF
TRBJ1-4 | TRBV10-2 | CASRSGTNEKLFF
TRBJ2-7 | TRBV6-5 | CASSEYIGTYEQYF
TRBJ2-2 | TRBV5-5 | CASSPSMSGELFF
TRBJ2-7 | TRBV5-1 | CASSLELVSYEQYF
TRBJ2-7 | TRBV5-1 | CASSLPGTESYEQYF
TRBJ1-1 | TRBV29-1 | CSVAQGTGFVRSTEAFF
TRBJ1-1 | TRBV6-6 | CASRYGGENTEAFF
TRBJ2-1 | TRBV7-3 | CASSLSPVSGYEQFF
TRBJ1-6 | TRBV27 | CASSLDSMARGSPLHF
TRBJ2-5 | TRBV7-9 | CASSLTGFQETQYF
TRBJ1-2 | TRBV9 | CASSADGTYGYTF
TRBJ1-5 | TRBV6-5 | CASSQTGGGQPQHF
TRBJ1-6 | TRBV14 | CASSQEVSSRDRKNSPLHF
TRBJ1-2 | TRBV6-1 | CASTASGTGLGYTF
TRBJ1-5 | TRBV7-9 | CSSSFGGGVNQPQHF
TRBJ2-1 | TRBV2 | CASSEDSSYNEQFF
TRBJ2-1 | TRBV10-3 | CAISEGGGGEQFF
TRBJ1-4 | TRBV11-2 | CASSSGGGPGEKLFF
TRBJ1-1 | TRBV4-2 | CATSSGWGANTEAFF
TRBJ2-7 | TRBV29-1 | CSVVYGTEFLEQYF
TRBJ1-5 | TRBV6-1 | CASSSQTVNQPQHF
TRBJ2-1 | TRBV27 | CASSLLAGGYNEQFF
TRBJ2-1 | TRBV27 | CASSLSPSGRANEQFF
TRBJ2-1 | TRBV7-8 | CASSPGLAGGSSYNEQFF
TRBJ2-5 | TRBV29-1 | CSVAGQGSIETQYF
TRBJ2-5 | TRBV7-3 | CASSQLAGVGETQYF
TRBJ2-3 | TRBV27 | CASSGQWYRTGSTDTQYF
TRBJ1-3 | TRBV28 | CASSPPEGSGNTIYF
TRBJ1-5 | TRBV10-3 | CAISDSNQPQHF
TRBJ2-6 | TRBV4-1 | CASSQSIGGSGANVLTF
TRBJ1-2 | TRBV11-2 | CASSLEGRGYTF
TRBJ2-2 | TRBV5-1 | CASSPGGWAGGELFF
TRBJ2-7 | TRBV10-3 | CAISEGGTSGGEQYF
TRBJ2-7 | TRBV11-2 | CASSPTTGGGLEQYF
TRBJ1-6 | TRBV6-1 | CASSRGGTGDSPLHF
TRBJ2-1 | TRBV5-1 | CASSLGGTGNEQFF
TRBJ1-5 | TRBV7-9 | CASSLGGINQPQHF
TRBJ1-2 | TRBV4-2 | CASSYGTGSSDYGYTF
TRBJ1-2 | TRBV7-8 | CASTSTRDVYGYTF